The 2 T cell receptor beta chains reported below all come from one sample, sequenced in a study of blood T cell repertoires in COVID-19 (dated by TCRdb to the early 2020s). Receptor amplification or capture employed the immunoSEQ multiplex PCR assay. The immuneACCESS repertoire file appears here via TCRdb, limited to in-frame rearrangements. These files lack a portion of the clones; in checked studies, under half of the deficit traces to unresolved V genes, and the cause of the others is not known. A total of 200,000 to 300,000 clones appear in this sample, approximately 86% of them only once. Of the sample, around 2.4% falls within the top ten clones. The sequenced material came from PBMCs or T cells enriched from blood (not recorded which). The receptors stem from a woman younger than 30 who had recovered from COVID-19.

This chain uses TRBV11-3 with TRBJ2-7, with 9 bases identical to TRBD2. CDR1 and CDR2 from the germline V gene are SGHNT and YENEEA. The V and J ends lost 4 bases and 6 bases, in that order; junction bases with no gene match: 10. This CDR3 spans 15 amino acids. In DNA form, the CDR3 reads TGTGCCAGCAGCTCCGGGGGTAGCGGGGGAAGCGAGCAGTACTTC. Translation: CASSSGGSGGSEQYF.

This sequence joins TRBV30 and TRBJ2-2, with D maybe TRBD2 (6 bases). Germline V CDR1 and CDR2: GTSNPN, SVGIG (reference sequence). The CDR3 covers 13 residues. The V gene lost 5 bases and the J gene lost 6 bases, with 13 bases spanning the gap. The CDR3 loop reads CAWDGGGSGELFF. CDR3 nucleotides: TGTGCCTGGGACGGTGGGGGGTCCGGGGAGCTGTTTTTT.